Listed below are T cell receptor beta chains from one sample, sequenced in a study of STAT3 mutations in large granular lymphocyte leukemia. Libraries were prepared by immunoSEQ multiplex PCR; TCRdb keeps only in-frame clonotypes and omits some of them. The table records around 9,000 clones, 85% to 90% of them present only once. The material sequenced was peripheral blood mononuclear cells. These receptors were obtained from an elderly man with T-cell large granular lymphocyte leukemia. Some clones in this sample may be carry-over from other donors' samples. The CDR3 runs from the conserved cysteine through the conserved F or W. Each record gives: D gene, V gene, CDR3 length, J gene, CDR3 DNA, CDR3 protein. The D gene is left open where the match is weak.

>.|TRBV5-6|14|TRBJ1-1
TGTGCCAGCAGCTTTCCAGGATCGAACACTGAAGCTTTCTTT
CASSFPGSNTEAFF
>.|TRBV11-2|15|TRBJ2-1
TGTGCCAGCAGTCACAGGGCAGGGGGGTACAATGAGCAGTTCTTC
CASSHRAGGYNEQFF
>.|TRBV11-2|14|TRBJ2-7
TGTGCCAGCAGCTGGCTGGACAATGCCTACGAGCAGTACTTC
CASSWLDNAYEQYF
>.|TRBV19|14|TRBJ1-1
TGTGCCAGTAGCCCGGGGGGAACAAACACTGAAGCTTTCTTT
CASSPGGTNTEAFF
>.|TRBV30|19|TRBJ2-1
TGTGCCTGGAGTGTATTTTTCCCCGGGACAAGAAGTGACAAATGTGAGCAGTTCTTC
CAWSVFFPGTRSDKCEQFF
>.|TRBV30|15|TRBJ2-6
TGTGCCTGGAGTGTACGGGGTGGGGGGGCCAACGTCCTGACTTTC
CAWSVRGGGANVLTF
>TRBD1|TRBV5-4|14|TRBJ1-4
TGTGCCAGCAGCCGGGACAGGGGTGATGAAAAACTGTTTTTT
CASSRDRGDEKLFF
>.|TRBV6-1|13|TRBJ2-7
TGTGCCAGCAGTGACAACACTCGGTACGAGCAGTACTTC
CASSDNTRYEQYF
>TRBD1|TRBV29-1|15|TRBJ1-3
TGCAGCGCCAGCCGGGACAGCAACTCTGGAAACACCATATATTTT
CSASRDSNSGNTIYF
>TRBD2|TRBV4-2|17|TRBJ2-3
TGTGCCAGCAGCCCTGGGACTAGCAATGCGGGGGGCCATACGCAGTATTTT
CASSPGTSNAGGHTQYF
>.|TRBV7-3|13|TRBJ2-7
TGTGCCAGCAGCCCCGGGACACCTTACGAGCAGTACTTC
CASSPGTPYEQYF
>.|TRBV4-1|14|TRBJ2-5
TGCGCCAGCAGCCAAGTGGGGTCCGGTGAGACCCAGTACTTC
CASSQVGSGETQYF
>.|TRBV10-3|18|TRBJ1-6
TGTGCCATCAGTGAAGAGGACAGTTGGAAGTCCTATAATTCACCCCTCCACTTT
CAISEEDSWKSYNSPLHF
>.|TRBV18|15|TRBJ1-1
TGTGCCAGCTCACCAGGCCAGGGGAGTGGGACTGAAGCTTTCTTT
CASSPGQGSGTEAFF
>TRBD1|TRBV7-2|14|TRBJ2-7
TGTGCCACCCCCCGGGACAGCGGCTTTTACGAGCAGTACTTC
CATPRDSGFYEQYF
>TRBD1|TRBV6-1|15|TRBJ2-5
TGTGCCAGCAGTGAAATCAGGGGGCAACGAGAGACCCAGTACTTC
CASSEIRGQRETQYF
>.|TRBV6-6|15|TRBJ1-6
TGTGCCAGCAGCCGAGGTGGGCAGGGCGATTCACCCCTCCACTTT
CASSRGGQGDSPLHF
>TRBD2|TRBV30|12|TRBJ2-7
TGTGCCGCGGCGGGGGAAAACTACGAGCAGTACTTC
CAAAGENYEQYF
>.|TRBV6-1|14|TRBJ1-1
TGTGCCAGCAGTGCCAGGTGGGGGAACACTGAAGCTTTCTTT
CASSARWGNTEAFF
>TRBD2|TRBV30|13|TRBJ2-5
TGTGCCTGGTCGGGGGGTCTTAGAGAGACCCAGTACTTC
CAWSGGLRETQYF
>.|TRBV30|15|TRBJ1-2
TGTGCCTGGAGGCAACGACGGAACTCTAACTATGGCTACACCTTC
CAWRQRRNSNYGYTF
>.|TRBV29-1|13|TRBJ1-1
TGCAGCGTTGATACAGGGAAAAACACTGAAGCTTTCTTT
CSVDTGKNTEAFF